This TCR beta chain appears in the sequencing data of a study of OX40 agonist ivuxolimab in advanced cancers. Across the study: Treatment of patients was with ivuxolimab, an agonistic anti-OX40 (CD134) antibody. Hepatocellular carcinoma, melanoma, renal cell or head and neck cancer affected the dose-escalation patients. Study-wide results and caveats: Partly responding patients at 0.1-3.0 mg/kg showed some of the smallest clonal expansion.

To note about this clone: Its antigen is unidentified.

Generated by immunoSEQ multiplex PCR, the TCRdb table keeps only in-frame clones and is missing some. The sample records about 20,000 clones, over 70% being singletons. The V gene's germline CDR1 is SEHNR and CDR2 FQNEAQ (reference sequence). V dropped 6 bases and J dropped 3 bases, with 21 bases sitting between them. The CDR3 consists of 16 residues. Blood got drawn at baseline, again on cycle 4 day 1, and then on cycle 7 day 1. The chain recombines TRBV7-9 with TRBJ2-7; maybe TRBD2 (7 bases). The sequencing used CD4+ or CD8+ T cells sorted from blood, collected in a trial of the OX40 agonist ivuxolimab. This sequence originates from an adult with an advanced solid tumor such as melanoma, head and neck, liver or kidney cancer. CDR3 region: CASRIGTGGFDYEQYF. The CDR3 nucleotides read TGTGCCAGCAGGATTGGTACGGGGGGCTTCGACTACGAGCAGTACTTC.